A selection of T cell receptor beta chains follows, all from one sample in a study of T cell responses to AZD1222 COVID-19 vaccine. The protocol was immunoSEQ multiplex PCR, while the TCRdb copy is restricted to in-frame clones and leaves out a portion. The sample carries 50,000 to 70,000 clones, 75% to 90% recorded once. The material was peripheral blood, obtained 28 days after the second AZD1222 dose. Every receptor here comes from an adult who received the AZD1222 COVID-19 vaccine. Each CDR3 is given with its conserved first and last residue. The D gene is left open where the match is weak. Part of the rows lack a size; the others show once, few, many or a class for expanded clones.

clone_size,d_call,j_call,cdr3_length,v_call,cdr3_nt,cdr3_aa
-,TRBD1,TRBJ2-1,15,TRBV6-5,TGTGCCAGCAGTTATCTGGGACAGGAGTACAATGAGCAGTTCTTC,CASSYLGQEYNEQFF
-,-,TRBJ1-5,15,TRBV19,TGTGCCAGTAGTGGATACGGTAATAGCAATCAGCCCCAGCATTTT,CASSGYGNSNQPQHF
-,TRBD2,TRBJ2-3,18,TRBV9,TGTGCCAGCAGCCTTTCTCTGGGTAGCGGGAGTATAACAGATACGCAGTATTTT,CASSLSLGSGSITDTQYF
-,TRBD1,TRBJ2-7,13,TRBV28,TGTGCCAGCAGTACAGGGGGCAGCTACGAGCAGTACTTC,CASSTGGSYEQYF
medium-sized,-,TRBJ1-5,12,TRBV6-5,TGTGCCAGCAACCTTAGCAATCAGCCCCAGCATTTT,CASNLSNQPQHF
-,-,TRBJ2-1,13,TRBV27,TGTGCCAGCGGGGAAGAATCCTACAATGAGCAGTTCTTC,CASGEESYNEQFF
-,-,TRBJ1-2,13,TRBV28,TGTGCCAGCAGTATGACAGGATACTATGGCTACACCTTC,CASSMTGYYGYTF
-,TRBD1,TRBJ2-3,16,TRBV5-8,TGTGCCAGCAGCTTGGGGGACAGTCTTAACACAGATACGCAGTATTTT,CASSLGDSLNTDTQYF
-,-,TRBJ1-3,11,TRBV7-9,TGTGCCAGCAGCTTAGCCAACACCATATATTTT,CASSLANTIYF
once,-,TRBJ1-4,14,TRBV23-1,TGCGCCAGCAGTTTTCCCCAGGGAAATGAAAAACTGTTTTTT,CASSFPQGNEKLFF
few,-,TRBJ1-4,16,TRBV4-1,TGCGCCAGCAGCCAAGTAAAGACATCAACGAATGAAAAACTGTTTTTT,CASSQVKTSTNEKLFF
-,TRBD2,TRBJ2-1,17,TRBV5-1,TGCGCCAGCAGCTGGGTGTCCGGGGGGAGGGCTGGCAATGAGCAGTTCTTC,CASSWVSGGRAGNEQFF
-,-,TRBJ2-7,14,TRBV9,TGTGCCAGCAGCGGGGGGGGCCTCCCAGGAGAGCAGTACTTC,CASSGGGLPGEQYF
-,-,TRBJ2-7,15,TRBV5-5,TGTGCCAGCAGCTTGTGGAACAGGGGACTGTACGAGCAGTACTTC,CASSLWNRGLYEQYF